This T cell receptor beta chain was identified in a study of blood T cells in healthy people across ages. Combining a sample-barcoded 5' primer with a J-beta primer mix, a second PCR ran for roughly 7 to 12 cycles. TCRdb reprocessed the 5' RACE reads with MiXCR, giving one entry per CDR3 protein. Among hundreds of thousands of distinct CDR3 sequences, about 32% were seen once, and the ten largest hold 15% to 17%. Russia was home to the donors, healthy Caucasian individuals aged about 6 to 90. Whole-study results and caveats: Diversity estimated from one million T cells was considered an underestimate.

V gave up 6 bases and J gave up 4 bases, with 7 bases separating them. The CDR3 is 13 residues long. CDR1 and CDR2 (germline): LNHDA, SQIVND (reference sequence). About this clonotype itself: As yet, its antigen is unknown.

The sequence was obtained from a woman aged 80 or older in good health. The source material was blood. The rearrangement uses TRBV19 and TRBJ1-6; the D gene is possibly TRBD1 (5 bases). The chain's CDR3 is CASREGYNSPLHF. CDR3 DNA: TGTGCCAGTAGGGAGGGGTATAATTCACCCCTCCACTTT.